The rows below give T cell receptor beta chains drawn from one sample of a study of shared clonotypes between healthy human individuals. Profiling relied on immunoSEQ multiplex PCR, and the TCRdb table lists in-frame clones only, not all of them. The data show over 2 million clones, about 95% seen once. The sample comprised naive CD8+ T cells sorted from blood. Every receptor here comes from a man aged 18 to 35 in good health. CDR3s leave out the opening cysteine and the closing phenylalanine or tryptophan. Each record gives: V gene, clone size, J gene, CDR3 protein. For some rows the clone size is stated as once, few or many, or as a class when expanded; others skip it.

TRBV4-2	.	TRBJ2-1	ASSQDRNGRTNEQF
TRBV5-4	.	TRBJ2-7	ASSYSGRVYEQY
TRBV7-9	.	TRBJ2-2	ASSLGTGANTGELF
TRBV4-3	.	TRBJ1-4	ASSRDRVSEKLF
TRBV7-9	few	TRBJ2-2	ASSPPAGEPNTGELF
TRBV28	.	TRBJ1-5	ASSLDQLDQPQH
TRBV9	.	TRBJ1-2	ASSVAGEDGYT
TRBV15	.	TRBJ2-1	ATSRDVDGETEQF
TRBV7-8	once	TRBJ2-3	ASSLESRSGPFSSADTQY
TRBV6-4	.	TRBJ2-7	ASSGAGRYEQY
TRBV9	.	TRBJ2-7	ASSARNGWSEQY
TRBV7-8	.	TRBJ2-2	ASSFDTGELF
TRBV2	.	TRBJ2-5	ASSEAVGVGETQY
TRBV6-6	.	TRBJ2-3	ASSYGVNWSTDTQY
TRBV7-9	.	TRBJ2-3	ASSEPGQGTDTQY
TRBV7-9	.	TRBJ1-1	ASAGDYTEAF
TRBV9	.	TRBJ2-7	ASSVGKGVYEQY
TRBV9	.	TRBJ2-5	ASSVAEGQETQY
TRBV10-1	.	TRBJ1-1	ASHSGTPNTEAF
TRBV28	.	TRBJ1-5	ASSPETGHQPQH
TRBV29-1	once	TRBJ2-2	SVEDEGLENELF
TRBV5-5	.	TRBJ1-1	ASSLEPHTEAF
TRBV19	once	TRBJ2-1	ASSMGLFFEQF
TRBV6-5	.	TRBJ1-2	ASGWGLDYGYT
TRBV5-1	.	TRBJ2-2	ASSFLRDTGELF
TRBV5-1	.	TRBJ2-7	ASSSGLGYEQY
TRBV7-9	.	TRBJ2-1	ASSVSGTLLNEQF
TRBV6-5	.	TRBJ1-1	ASSYMRTGGTEAF
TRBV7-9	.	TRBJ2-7	ASSLSGSYEQY
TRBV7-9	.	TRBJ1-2	ASSLVARNYGYT
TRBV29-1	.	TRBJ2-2	SVRQDGELF
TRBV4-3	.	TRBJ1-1	ASSQVFTAENTEAF
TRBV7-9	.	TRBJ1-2	ASSFGGVDHGYT
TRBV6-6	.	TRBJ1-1	ASTSAPRVTEAF
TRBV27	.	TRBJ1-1	ASRDRGLTEAF
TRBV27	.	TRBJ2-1	ASSPGTSSHNEQF
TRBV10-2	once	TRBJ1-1	ASSATGAAGFMNTEAF
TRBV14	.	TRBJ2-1	ASSQVDGKEQF
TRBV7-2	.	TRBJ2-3	ASSRYRGRETDTQY
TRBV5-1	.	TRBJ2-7	ASSLAEGWGGH
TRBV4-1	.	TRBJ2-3	ASSHSGTSGGGDTQY
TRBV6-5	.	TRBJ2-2	ASSYSGTGAGELF
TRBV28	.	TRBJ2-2	ASSLTGGATGELF
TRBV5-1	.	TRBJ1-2	ASSPATGGSVYGYT
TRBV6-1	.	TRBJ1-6	ASSAPGYSPLH
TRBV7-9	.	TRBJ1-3	ASSLESPGNTIY